This TCR beta chain was sequenced in a study of control samples from healthy donors and cancer patients. The CDR3 contains 13 residues. V dropped 3 bases and J dropped 8 bases, with 13 bases sitting between them. Measured with immunoSEQ multiplex PCR; TCRdb has only the in-frame clones, and not every one. The repertoire has roughly 100,000 clones, 75% to 90% of them found once; the top ten carry 19%. Sequenced input: PBMCs. This sequence joins TRBV12-3 or TRBV12-4 and TRBJ1-2, with D perhaps matching TRBD1 (5 bases). This receptor was identified in a man aged 55 to 70 with lung cancer. The CDR3 region has the DNA TGTGCCAGCAGTTTTCTCAAAAGGGACGGCTACACCTTC. Translated: CASSFLKRDGYTF.